What follows are 18 T cell receptor beta chains derived from one specimen sequenced in a study of radiotherapy plus CTLA-4 blockade in lung cancer. Produced via immunoSEQ multiplex PCR; TCRdb's table is partial and in-frame only. The repertoire has 40,000 to 45,000 clones, 60% to 80% of them found once; the top ten carry 9.8%. The material sequenced was peripheral blood, taken from a patient treated with radiotherapy plus ipilimumab. The source of these receptors is a human donor with non-small cell lung cancer who had stable disease on radiotherapy plus ipilimumab.

The chain is built from TRBV30 and TRBJ2-6; D perhaps matches TRBD1 (5 bases). CDR1 GTSNPN and CDR2 SVGIG come from the germline V gene (reference sequence). V was clipped by 7 bases and J by 0 bases, with 7 bases between them. The CDR3 length is 13 residues. CDR3 region: CASDSSGANVLTF. The CDR3 DNA follows: TGTGCCTCTGACAGCTCTGGGGCCAACGTCCTGACTTTC. The full variable domain, in which reference TRBV30 and TRBJ2-6 provide the parts outside the CDR3, is SQTIHQWPATLVQPVGSPLSLECTVEGTSNPNLYWYRQAAGRGLQLLFYSVGIGQISSEVPQNLSASRPQDRQFILSSKKLLLSDSGFYLCASDSSGANVLTFGAGSRLTVL.

This chain connects TRBV29-1 to TRBJ1-1, with 9 bases identical to TRBD1. CDR1 is SQVTM, CDR2 ANQGSEA, per germline. CDR3 length equals 12 residues. Trimming at V came to 4 bases and at J to 7 bases, leaving 4 bases not matched to a gene. CDR3 protein: CSVAQGAGEAFF. DNA of the CDR3: TGCAGCGTTGCACAGGGGGCGGGTGAAGCTTTCTTT.

The V and J genes are TRBV6-5 and TRBJ1-6, with D maybe TRBD1 (5 bases). The germline gives CDR1 MNHEY, CDR2 SVGAGI. Trimming took off 5 bases at V and 8 bases at J, with 10 bases between the two ends. The CDR3 consists of 13 residues. Here the CDR3 reads CASSTGGDSPLHF. CDR3 nucleotides: TGTGCCAGCAGTACCGGGGGGGATTCACCCCTCCACTTT.

V and J are TRBV7-2 and TRBJ2-5; 7 bases line up with TRBD1. Losses at the gene ends were 3 bases for V and 1 base for J; bases not matched to a gene: 8. There are 16 residues in the CDR3. Germline CDR1 reads SGHTA; CDR2 reads FQGNSA. CDR3 coding DNA: TGTGCCAGCAGCTTCCCCGGACAGGCGACCCAAGAGACCCAGTACTTC. It encodes CASSFPGQATQETQYF.

This clone was seen just once. V gene TRBV2 combines with J gene TRBJ1-1, with TRBD1 as a possible D gene (5 bases). The V end lost 5 bases, the J end lost 0 bases, and 10 bases lay between the germline ends. This CDR3 is built from 14 residues. Germline V gene lookup returns CDR1 SNHLY and CDR2 FYNNEI. In DNA, the CDR3 is TGTGCCAGCAGTCGACAGCTCATGAACACTGAAGCTTTCTTT. This encodes CASSRQLMNTEAFF.

The rearrangement links TRBV6-1 to TRBJ2-1, with D possibly matching TRBD1 (5 bases). The CDR3 has 15 amino acids. CDR1 is MNHNS, CDR2 SASEGT, per germline. Trimming removed 4 bases from V and 0 bases from J, with 10 bases in between. CDR3 loop: CASSVNRNSYNEQFF. CDR3 sequence (DNA): TGTGCCAGCAGTGTGAACAGGAACTCCTACAATGAGCAGTTCTTC.

In this sample, this clone turned up a few times. The J gene is TRBJ1-2, the V gene TRBV2; D might be TRBD1 (6 bases). Germline loops: CDR1 SNHLY, CDR2 FYNNEI. V lost 6 bases and J lost 0, with 11 bases in between. The CDR3 spans 14 residues. For the CDR3, the DNA is TGTGCCAGCAGCACGGACAGAACTAACTATGGCTACACCTTC. Its translation: CASSTDRTNYGYTF.

The rearrangement links TRBV12-5 to TRBJ1-2; D call uncertain. There are 13 residues in the CDR3. Trimming removed 2 bases at V and 3 bases at J, with 7 bases between. Germline-derived CDR1 and CDR2 are LGHNT and FRNRAP. CDR3 residues: CASGLPRYYGYTF. In nucleotides, the CDR3 is TGTGCTAGTGGTTTGCCCAGATACTATGGCTACACCTTC.

This clone was seen a handful of times. The chain employs TRBV5-4 and TRBJ2-7; 8 positions agree with TRBD2. V shed 1 base and J 7 bases; nucleotides not matched to a gene: 7. The CDR3 has 14 amino acids. Per the germline V gene, CDR1 is SGHNT and CDR2 is YYREEE (reference sequence). Written as DNA, the CDR3 is TGTGCCAGCAGCTTGCCAGGCCGGGGGGGTGAGCAGTACTTC. As protein: CASSLPGRGGEQYF.

The V call is TRBV11-2, the J call TRBJ1-2, with 9 bases matching TRBD1. Germline V gives CDR1 SGHAT, CDR2 FQNNGV. The V segment lost 2 bases and the J segment 2 bases; nucleotides outside the gene matches: 6. CDR3 length: 16 residues. In nucleotides, the CDR3 is TGTGCCAGCAGCTTACGGGGGACAGGGTCAAACTATGGCTACACCTTC. Its protein product is CASSLRGTGSNYGYTF. The whole variable domain, remainder taken from reference TRBV11-2 and TRBJ1-2, is EAGVAQSPRYKIIEKRQSVAFWCNPISGHATLYWYQQILGQGPKLLIQFQNNGVVDDSQLPKDRFSAERLKGVDSTLKIQPAKLEDSAVYLCASSLRGTGSNYGYTFGSGTRLTVV.

The rearrangement uses TRBV7-8 and TRBJ2-2; D is unclear. Trimming took 5 bases from V and 5 from J, leaving 6 bases between them. CDR1 and CDR2 from the germline V gene are SGHVS and FQNEAQ. The CDR3 consists of 12 residues. The CDR3 region has the DNA TGTGCCAGCAGCCCCTATACCGGGGAGCTGTTTTTT. This codes for CASSPYTGELFF.

J is TRBJ2-1 and V is TRBV29-1; 9 nucleotides line up with TRBD1. The CDR3 runs 14 residues. The V gene's germline CDR1 is SQVTM and CDR2 ANQGSEA. V was pared by 2 bases and J by 10 bases, with 9 bases of the junction left unmatched. The CDR3 sequence: CSVETYRGRREQFF. DNA for the CDR3: TGCAGCGTTGAAACGTACAGGGGGCGAAGGGAGCAGTTCTTC.

The chain joins TRBV5-4 to TRBJ2-5; the match to TRBD2 covers 7 bases. Looked up from germline, CDR1 is SGHNT and CDR2 is YYREEE (reference sequence). The V gene end was trimmed by 5 bases and the J gene end by 5 bases; junction bases not matched to a gene: 15. CDR3 size: 16 residues. CDR3 sequence (DNA): TGTGCCAGCAGACTTTCCATGTCGGGGGAGGGGGAGACCCAGTACTTC. Its protein is CASRLSMSGEGETQYF.

This chain joins TRBV11-2 and TRBJ2-1; 7 nucleotides agree with TRBD2. CDR1 SGHAT and CDR2 FQNNGV come from the germline V gene. The CDR3 sequence is 15 residues long. The V and J ends lost 7 bases and 6 bases, in that order; junction bases with no gene match: 12. CDR3 nucleotide sequence: TGTGCCAGCATCCAGTCCCTAGCGGCCTTCAATGAGCAGTTCTTC. Protein: CASIQSLAAFNEQFF.

J is TRBJ2-7 and V is TRBV6-6, with 9 bases fitting TRBD1. The CDR3 extends over 14 amino acids. The germline CDR1 and CDR2 sequences are MNHNY and SVGAGI (reference sequence). V lost 6 bases, J lost 6 bases, and 9 bases stayed unmatched. CDR3 DNA sequence: TGTGCCAGCAGAGGGACAGGGTCTTCGTCCGAGCAGTACTTC. This sequence encodes CASRGTGSSSEQYF.

This clone was seen a single time. This sequence joins TRBV12-5 and TRBJ2-7; 9 bases align to TRBD1. Germline lookup yields CDR1 LGHNT and CDR2 FRNRAP. V lost 5 bases to trimming and J lost 3 bases; unmatched junction nucleotides: 5. The CDR3 sequence is 14 residues long. The CDR3 bases are TGTGCTAGTGGTCGGGACAGGGAGCTCTACGAGCAGTACTTC. This translates into CASGRDRELYEQYF.

The chain joins TRBV7-2 to TRBJ1-6, with D possibly being TRBD1 (6 bases). V lost 0 bases, J lost 11 bases, and 14 bases lay in between. This CDR3 has 15 residues. CDR1 and CDR2 from the germline V gene are SGHTA and FQGNSA. CDR3 sequence reads: CASSLAGTTGAPLHF. The CDR3, as DNA: TGTGCCAGCAGCTTAGCCGGGACAACGGGTGCACCCCTCCACTTT.

Worth noting for this clone: This likely reflects a read error, since a far larger clone is one base away. This chain links TRBV7-9 with TRBJ2-7; D is undetermined. The V and J ends lost 5 bases and 5 bases respectively, with 7 bases between them. Per germline, CDR1 SEHNR and CDR2 FQNEAQ (reference sequence). The CDR3 spans 11 residues. The CDR3 spells CASSQRDEQYF. In DNA, the CDR3 is TGTGCCAGCAGCCAACGGGACGAGCAGTACTTC. The variable domain in full, completed from reference TRBV7-9 and TRBJ2-7, reads DTGVSQNPRHKITKRGQNVTFRCDPISEHNRLYWYRQTLGQGPEFLTYFQNEAQLEKSRLLSDRFSAERPKGSFSTLEIQRTEQGDSAMYLCASSQRDEQYFGPGTRLTVT.